Listed below are T cell receptor beta chains from one sample, sequenced in a study of blood T cells in healthy people across ages. Using its own MiXCR run on the 5' RACE reads, TCRdb lists one record per CDR3 protein. The sample shows about 1.4 million distinct CDR3 sequences, roughly 60% of them seen only once. The sequencing sample was made of blood. Receptors originate from a man between 18 and 35 years old in good health. Both conserved end residues are part of each CDR3. The order of the fields is J gene, clone size, CDR3 length, V gene, D gene, CDR3 protein, CDR3 DNA. A D gene is named only where the DNA matches it firmly. Rows may omit the clone size; those that give it use once, few, many or a size class.

TRBJ2-3 | few | 13 | TRBV24-1 | TRBD1 | CAAGQGSTDTQYF | TGTGCCGCGGGACAGGGGAGCACAGATACGCAGTATTTT
TRBJ1-2 | . | 14 | TRBV7-9 | TRBD1 | CASSSRTGDYGYTF | TGTGCCAGCAGTTCCAGGACAGGGGACTATGGCTACACCTTC
TRBJ2-7 | . | 12 | TRBV14 | . | CASSQSHWEQYF | TGTGCCAGCAGCCAATCACATTGGGAGCAGTACTTC
TRBJ2-1 | . | 15 | TRBV5-1 | TRBD1 | CASSYLDRAYNEQFF | TGCGCCAGCAGCTACCTTGACAGGGCCTACAATGAGCAGTTCTTC
TRBJ1-2 | . | 17 | TRBV4-1 | TRBD1 | CASSHTGRTGGFGGYTF | TGCGCCAGCAGCCACACCGGAAGGACAGGGGGCTTTGGTGGCTACACCTTC
TRBJ2-1 | . | 16 | TRBV5-1 | . | CASSPLPGGGSGEQFF | TGCGCCAGCAGCCCCCTCCCAGGGGGCGGGAGCGGTGAGCAGTTCTTC
TRBJ2-3 | . | 15 | TRBV5-5 | TRBD2 | CASSKGTRSADTQYF | TGTGCCAGCAGCAAAGGGACTAGAAGCGCAGATACGCAGTATTTT
TRBJ2-3 | . | 14 | TRBV28 | . | CAINTSRGTDTQYF | TGTGCCATAAACACAAGTCGGGGTACGGATACGCAGTATTTT
TRBJ2-3 | . | 15 | TRBV6-2/TRBV6-3 | . | CASSYSDGPTDTQYF | TGTGCCAGCAGTTACTCGGACGGACCCACAGATACGCAGTATTTT
TRBJ2-1 | once | 14 | TRBV12-3/TRBV12-4 | . | CASSLPSANNEQFF | TGTGCCAGCAGTTTGCCTAGCGCAAACAATGAGCAGTTCTTC
TRBJ2-7 | few | 15 | TRBV4-2 | . | CASSQDTGSSHEQYF | TGTGCCAGCAGCCAAGATACGGGGAGCAGCCATGAGCAGTACTTC
TRBJ2-3 | few | 14 | TRBV28 | TRBD2 | CASSVSGSPDTQYF | TGTGCCAGCAGTGTTAGCGGGAGCCCAGATACGCAGTATTTT
TRBJ1-2 | . | 18 | TRBV4-1 | . | CASSQEGQPRPFVYGYTF | TGCGCCAGCAGCCAAGAAGGCCAGCCTAGGCCTTTCGTCTATGGCTACACCTTC
TRBJ1-1 | . | 12 | TRBV28 | . | CASSPTGGEAFF | TGTGCCAGCAGTCCCACCGGGGGTGAGGCTTTCTTT
TRBJ1-4 | . | 12 | TRBV6-5 | . | CASSTSGEKLFF | .
TRBJ2-7 | few | 18 | TRBV12-3/TRBV12-4 | TRBD2 | CASSLLAGRGWSSYEQYF | TGTGCCAGCAGTCTACTAGCGGGAAGAGGTTGGAGCTCCTACGAGCAGTACTTC
TRBJ2-2 | . | 13 | TRBV6-2/TRBV6-3 | . | CATKRGGTGELFF | TGTGCTACCAAGAGGGGAGGAACCGGGGAGCTGTTTTTT
TRBJ2-3 | . | 15 | TRBV4-1 | . | CASSQGELLGDTQYF | TGCGCCAGCAGCCAAGGGGAACTACTCGGAGATACGCAGTATTTT
TRBJ2-5 | few | 15 | TRBV29-1 | . | CSVEDGGRILETQYF | TGCAGCGTTGAAGATGGTGGCAGGATATTGGAGACCCAGTACTTC
TRBJ2-7 | . | 16 | TRBV4-3 | . | CASSQDFAGSSYEQYF | TGCGCCAGCAGCCAAGACTTTGCAGGGAGCTCCTACGAGCAGTACTTC
TRBJ2-5 | few | 16 | TRBV2 | TRBD2 | CASSSRTSPLQETQYF | TGTGCCAGCAGTTCCCGGACTAGCCCGCTCCAAGAGACCCAGTACTTC
TRBJ2-7 | . | 15 | TRBV20-1 | TRBD2 | CSARRTSGSSYEQYF | TGCAGTGCTAGGAGGACTAGCGGGAGCTCCTACGAGCAGTACTTC
TRBJ2-1 | few | 15 | TRBV10-3 | TRBD2 | CAISELAGFYNEQFF | TGTGCCATCAGTGAACTAGCGGGGTTCTACAATGAGCAGTTCTTC
TRBJ2-7 | . | 15 | TRBV5-1 | TRBD1 | CASSETGGTSEEQYF | TGCGCCAGCAGCGAGACAGGGGGCACCTCGGAGGAGCAGTACTTC
TRBJ2-2 | . | 14 | TRBV11-2 | . | CASSSMTNTGELFF | TGTGCCAGCAGCTCTATGACAAACACCGGGGAGCTGTTTTTT
TRBJ2-3 | . | 15 | TRBV6-5 | TRBD1 | CASSWGQGRGDTQYF | TGTGCCAGCAGCTGGGGACAGGGAAGGGGGGATACGCAGTATTTT
TRBJ2-3 | few | 13 | TRBV20-1 | . | CSAMILRLDTQYF | TGCAGTGCCATGATTCTCCGGTTAGATACGCAGTATTTT
TRBJ2-7 | few | 12 | TRBV27 | TRBD1 | CASSFQGAEQYF | TGTGCCAGCAGTTTTCAGGGGGCCGAGCAGTACTTC
TRBJ1-4 | . | 14 | TRBV29-1 | . | CSVGNLLSDEKLFF | TGCAGCGTAGGTAACCTACTGTCAGATGAAAAACTGTTTTTT
TRBJ2-7 | . | 16 | TRBV7-2 | TRBD1 | CASSSGQAWLSYEQYF | TGTGCCAGCAGCTCGGGACAGGCTTGGCTATCCTACGAGCAGTACTTC
TRBJ2-3 | . | 16 | TRBV5-1 | . | CASSPQAGVVADTQYF | TGCGCCAGCAGCCCCCAGGCAGGGGTGGTCGCAGATACGCAGTATTTT
TRBJ1-1 | few | 15 | TRBV20-1 | . | CSARKGEWMNTEAFF | TGCAGTGCTAGAAAAGGGGAGTGGATGAACACTGAAGCTTTCTTT
TRBJ2-3 | . | 15 | TRBV29-1 | . | CSVVGRRVYTDTQYF | TGCAGCGTTGTGGGTCGTCGCGTCTACACAGATACGCAGTATTTT
TRBJ1-2 | . | 14 | TRBV12-3/TRBV12-4 | . | CASSEDRKSYGYTF | TGTGCCAGCAGTGAGGACAGAAAGTCCTATGGCTACACCTTC
TRBJ2-1 | . | 15 | TRBV7-2 | TRBD2 | CASSTSGGAWNEQFF | TGTGCCAGCAGCACTAGCGGGGGTGCGTGGAATGAGCAGTTCTTC